A single sample is the source of the 22 T cell receptor beta chains below, sequenced in a study of high-grade serous ovarian cancer treatment subgroups. Tumor samples were obtained before definitive surgery or chemotherapy. Clones were read by immunoSEQ multiplex PCR, and TCRdb kept only the in-frame ones, dropping some. The sample has approximately 17,000 clones; about 76% are singletons. Sequences were obtained from tumor tissue. These receptors originate from a human donor with high-grade serous ovarian cancer.

This chain uses TRBV7-9 with TRBJ1-2, with a weak D call TRBD1 (6 bases). V gave up 4 bases and J gave up 6 bases, with 12 bases separating them. This CDR3 region has 13 residues. Looked up from germline, CDR1 is SEHNR and CDR2 is FQNEAQ (reference sequence). The DNA of the CDR3 is TGTGCCAGCAGCTCAGGGGATACGGATGGCTACACCTTC. This sequence encodes CASSSGDTDGYTF.

This clone was detected a few times. V usage is TRBV25-1 and J usage is TRBJ1-2, with TRBD1 matching over 7 bases. V gave up 8 bases and J gave up 3 bases; unmatched junction bases: 3. Germline V gene lookup returns CDR1 MGHDK and CDR2 SYGVNS. There are 12 residues in the CDR3. CDR3 coding DNA: TGTGCCAGCCGGGACAGCTACTATGGCTACACCTTC. Residues: CASRDSYYGYTF.

The chain links TRBV10-1 to TRBJ2-5; TRBD2 matches at 7 bases. The J call is doubtful: the DNA matches TRBJ2-7 better. This CDR3 is 13 amino acids long. Germline loops: CDR1 WNHNN, CDR2 SYGVQD (reference sequence). CDR3 sequence reads: CARFSGPPYEQYF. In DNA, the CDR3 is TGCGCCAGATTTAGCGGGCCTCCCTACGAGCAGTACTTC.

The gene calls are TRBV30 and TRBJ1-6; D remains ambiguous. CDR1 and CDR2 (germline): GTSNPN, SVGIG (reference sequence). Trimming shortened V by 2 bases and J by 7 bases, and 12 bases separated the two germline ends. The CDR3 sequence is 14 residues long. The CDR3 sequence: CAWSTLGRNSPLHF. In DNA form, the CDR3 reads TGTGCCTGGAGTACCTTGGGAAGGAATTCACCCCTCCACTTT. Full variable domain (rest looked up from reference TRBV30 and TRBJ1-6): SQTIHQWPATLVQPVGSPLSLECTVEGTSNPNLYWYRQAAGRGLQLLFYSVGIGQISSEVPQNLSASRPQDRQFILSSKKLLLSDSGFYLCAWSTLGRNSPLHFGNGTRLTVT.

This clone was counted only a few times. V gene TRBV6-6 combines with J gene TRBJ1-1, with 7 bases lining up with TRBD1. The CDR3 sequence is 14 residues long. From germline, CDR1 is MNHNY and CDR2 SVGAGI (reference sequence). J was trimmed by 1 base and V by 6 bases; bases with no gene match: 5. Here the CDR3 reads CASSPQGPNTEAFF. The CDR3 region has the DNA TGTGCCAGCAGCCCACAGGGGCCGAACACTGAAGCTTTCTTT.

The DNA of the CDR3 is TGTGCCAGCAGCTTAGGGGGGGGCTCTAGTGAGCAGTTCTTC. Protein: CASSLGGGSSEQFF. The V and J genes are TRBV7-2 and TRBJ2-1; perhaps TRBD2 as D (7 bases). The CDR3 runs to 14 residues. V was pared by 1 base and J by 9 bases, with 13 bases between. Germline CDR1 is SGHTA and CDR2 is FQGNSA.

For the CDR3, the DNA is TGTGCCAGCAGTCTACAGGGGGGGAACACTGAAGCTTTCTTT. Amino acid sequence: CASSLQGGNTEAFF. The chain uses TRBV5-8 and TRBJ1-1; 8 nucleotides match TRBD1. The CDR3 contains 14 residues. Per germline, CDR1 SGHTS and CDR2 YDEGEE. The V gene end was trimmed by 5 bases and the J gene end by 1 base; junction bases not matched to a gene: 4.

The chain is built from TRBV4-3 and TRBJ2-7; D is unresolved. V was pared by 1 base and J by 2 bases, with 9 bases between. Germline V gives CDR1 LGHNA, CDR2 YSLEER. This CDR3 has 14 amino acids. The CDR3 is CASSQAHGPYEQYF. CDR3 bases: TGCGCCAGCAGCCAAGCTCACGGACCCTACGAGCAGTACTTC.

This sequence joins TRBV11-3 and TRBJ1-6; the D is unclear. The germline CDR1 and CDR2 sequences are SGHNT and YENEEA. This CDR3 comprises 11 residues. Trimming took 5 bases from V and 10 from J, leaving 6 bases between them. DNA of the CDR3: TGTGCCAGCAGCCGAAGCTCACCCCTCCACTTT. It yields the protein CASSRSSPLHF.

This chain connects TRBV28 to TRBJ1-4, with D maybe TRBD1 (6 bases). The CDR3 loop spans 14 amino acids. Per germline, CDR1 MDHEN and CDR2 SYDVKM. The CDR3 reads CATLGGATSEKLFF. In DNA form, the CDR3 reads TGTGCGACCTTAGGGGGGGCGACTTCTGAAAAACTGTTTTTT.

CDR3 sequence reads: CASSPKAGGNTEAFF. Here the CDR3 DNA reads TGTGCCAGCAGCCCAAAGGCAGGGGGCAACACTGAAGCTTTCTTT. The chain links TRBV7-2 to TRBJ1-1, with TRBD1 matching over 8 bases. The ends lost 5 bases at V and 2 bases at J; junction bases unmatched: 7. Looked up from germline, CDR1 is SGHTA and CDR2 is FQGNSA. CDR3 length: 15 amino acids.

CDR3 in DNA: TGTGCCAGTAGTATAGACGGGACCTACCCCTACGAGCAGTACTTC. This sequence encodes CASSIDGTYPYEQYF. V usage is TRBV19 and J usage is TRBJ2-7, with D perhaps matching TRBD1 or TRBD2 (5 bases each). Germline V lookup: CDR1 LNHDA, CDR2 SQIVND (reference sequence). This CDR3 contains 15 residues. The V end was cut by 0 bases, the J end by 2 bases, with 11 bases between.

This clone occurred once. The DNA of the CDR3 is TGTGCCAGCAGCTCCGCAGCGGGGAATGAAAAACTGTTTTTT. Translation gives CASSSAAGNEKLFF. This chain links TRBV7-2 with TRBJ1-4, with D hard to call. The CDR3 has 14 residues. V was clipped by 4 bases and J by 5 bases, with 11 bases between them. Germline-derived CDR1 and CDR2 are SGHTA and FQGNSA.

This rearrangement joins TRBV9 to TRBJ2-1; D is unclear. The CDR3 totals 13 residues. From germline, CDR1 is SGDLS and CDR2 YYNGEE. Trimming stripped 3 bases from V and 6 bases from J, with 10 bases between. This CDR3 is CASSAPPSNEQFF. As DNA, the CDR3 is TGTGCCAGCAGCGCTCCCCCTAGCAATGAGCAGTTCTTC.

The chain is built from TRBV6-5 and TRBJ1-6; D might be TRBD1 (5 bases). This CDR3 region has 15 residues. Germline lookup yields CDR1 MNHEY and CDR2 SVGAGI. Trimming removed 6 bases from V and 6 bases from J, with 15 bases in between. The CDR3 protein is CASSPRGGSNSPLHF. DNA for the CDR3: TGTGCCAGCAGCCCCCGGGGGGGTTCTAATTCACCCCTCCACTTT.

This sequence joins TRBV5-1 and TRBJ2-5, with 13 bases fitting TRBD2. V lost 4 bases and J lost 3; bases outside the gene matches: 9. The CDR3 is 17 residues long. Germline V gives CDR1 SGHRS, CDR2 YFSETQ. The CDR3 region has the DNA TGCGCCAGCAGCCCCACTAGCGGGGGGGCTCCGAAAGAGACCCAGTACTTC. Its protein product is CASSPTSGGAPKETQYF.

The chain links TRBV5-6 to TRBJ1-4; 8 bases line up with TRBD1. The CDR3 extends over 15 amino acids. J was trimmed by 1 base and V by 2 bases; bases with no gene match: 1. Germline CDR1 SGHDT, CDR2 YYEEEE. The CDR3 spells CASSFGTGTNEKLFF. DNA for the CDR3: TGTGCCAGCAGCTTTGGGACAGGAACTAATGAAAAACTGTTTTTT.

The genes are TRBV7-2 and TRBJ2-5; 15 bases line up with TRBD2. J lost 5 bases, V lost 5 bases, and 6 bases had no gene match. CDR1 SGHTA and CDR2 FQGNSA come from the germline V gene. The CDR3 covers 16 residues. The CDR3 here is CASSRGLAGGRETQYF. The CDR3 DNA follows: TGTGCCAGCAGCCGTGGACTAGCGGGGGGGCGGGAGACCCAGTACTTC.

CDR3 sequence (DNA): TGTGCCAGCAGCCTACGGAGCGGGGTACCCTCCTACAATGAGCAGTTCTTC. This sequence encodes CASSLRSGVPSYNEQFF. This chain links TRBV7-2 with TRBJ2-1, with 7 nucleotides matching TRBD2. V shed 5 bases, J shed 0 bases, and the junction held 10 bases outside the gene matches. Per germline, CDR1 SGHTA and CDR2 FQGNSA. This CDR3 comprises 17 residues.

This sequence joins TRBV6-5 and TRBJ2-5; maybe TRBD2 (5 bases). Germline assignment: CDR1 MNHEY and CDR2 SVGAGI. The CDR3 is 15 amino acids. V was trimmed by 0 bases and J by 5 bases, leaving 13 bases between them. The CDR3 protein is CASSYSRNGEETQYF. The CDR3, as DNA: TGTGCCAGCAGTTACTCGAGGAACGGGGAGGAGACCCAGTACTTC.

The chain carries TRBV2 and TRBJ2-5, with D perhaps matching TRBD1 (5 bases). CDR3 length: 13 residues. In germline, CDR1 is SNHLY, CDR2 FYNNEI. Trimming took 8 bases from V and 5 from J, leaving 15 bases between them. This CDR3 is CASGAVAGETQYF. The CDR3 DNA follows: TGTGCCAGCGGGGCGGTCGCCGGGGAGACCCAGTACTTC.

The chain recombines TRBV7-9 with TRBJ1-2, with no clear D. V was trimmed by 3 bases and J by 2 bases, leaving 7 bases between them. The CDR3 covers 13 residues. Germline V gene sequence: CDR1 SEHNR, CDR2 FQNEAQ (reference sequence). The CDR3, as DNA: TGTGCCAGCAGCTTGGGTCAGAACTATGGCTACACCTTC. It yields the protein CASSLGQNYGYTF.